The 18 T cell receptor beta chains in this list originate from one sample, sequenced in a study of T cell responses to AZD1222 COVID-19 vaccine. Some clones are missing from TCRdb's copy, which holds only in-frame ones; the method was immunoSEQ multiplex PCR. The sample lists some 150,000 clones, less than 95% occurring once. The sample was peripheral blood, taken on day 0 of AZD1222 vaccination. These receptors originate from an adult in good health.

The V gene is TRBV7-8, the J gene TRBJ1-4; D unresolved. The CDR3 runs 16 residues. The germline CDR1 and CDR2 sequences are SGHVS and FQNEAQ. Deletions cut 0 bases from V and 0 bases from J, with 8 bases between. CDR3 DNA sequence: TGTGCCAGCAGCTTAGCGTGGGCAGCAACTAATGAAAAACTGTTTTTT. Protein sequence: CASSLAWAATNEKLFF.

Regarding this clone: This specimen includes other DNA sequences encoding the same CDR3. The rearrangement joins TRBV27 to TRBJ1-1; 7 nucleotides align to TRBD1. CDR3 length equals 13 residues. V lost 6 bases, J lost 3 bases, and 4 bases stayed unmatched. Germline CDR1 MNHEY, CDR2 SMNVEV (reference sequence). In DNA, the CDR3 is TGTGCCAGCAGCTTCGACAGGGACACTGAAGCTTTCTTT. Encoded protein: CASSFDRDTEAFF.

The chain employs TRBV28 and TRBJ1-4; 12 positions agree with TRBD1. Losses at the gene ends were 3 bases for V and 5 bases for J; bases not matched to a gene: 7. The CDR3 is 17 amino acids. Germline assignment: CDR1 MDHEN and CDR2 SYDVKM. DNA for the CDR3: TGTGCCAGCAGTTTGGGGACAGGGGGCATCGGAAATGAAAAACTGTTTTTT. Encoded protein: CASSLGTGGIGNEKLFF. The variable domain in full, with the rest retrieved from reference TRBV28 and TRBJ1-4, is DVKVTQSSRYLVKRTGEKVFLECVQDMDHENMFWYRQDPGLGLRLIYFSYDVKMKEKGDIPEGYSVSREKKERFSLILESASTNQTSMYLCASSLGTGGIGNEKLFFGSGTQLSVL.

This clone is a singleton in its sample. This rearrangement joins TRBV5-6 to TRBJ2-2; 8 nucleotides agree with TRBD1. Germline assignment: CDR1 SGHDT and CDR2 YYEEEE. V gave up 5 bases and J gave up 4 bases; unmatched junction bases: 4. There are 14 residues in the CDR3. The CDR3 loop reads CASSGTGLTGELFF. CDR3 bases: TGTGCCAGCAGTGGGACAGGACTCACCGGGGAGCTGTTTTTT.

The chain combines TRBV7-2 with TRBJ1-2; D possibly corresponds to TRBD1 (5 bases). V was clipped by 0 bases and J by 2 bases, with 13 bases between them. This CDR3 has 16 amino acids. Germline CDR1 and CDR2: SGHTA and FQGNSA. CDR3 DNA sequence: TGTGCCAGCAGCTTAGCTTGGGCAGGGAGGAACTATGGCTACACCTTC. Amino acids: CASSLAWAGRNYGYTF.

A word on this clone: The identical CDR3 is also encoded by other nucleotide sequences in the sample. The V call is TRBV15, the J call TRBJ1-3, with D maybe TRBD1 (5 bases). Germline CDR1 reads LNHNV; CDR2 reads YYDKDF (reference sequence). V gave up 0 bases and J gave up 2 bases, with 8 bases separating them. The CDR3 has 15 amino acids. The CDR3 protein is CATSRDLGAGNTIYF. CDR3 sequence (DNA): TGTGCCACCAGCAGAGATTTAGGGGCTGGAAACACCATATATTTT.

This chain uses TRBV19 with TRBJ1-1; D possibly corresponds to TRBD1 (5 bases). V dropped 10 bases and J dropped 4 bases, with 13 bases sitting between them. The CDR3 is made up of 12 amino acids. Germline CDR1 LNHDA, CDR2 SQIVND (reference sequence). The CDR3 DNA reads TGTGCCACAAGACGGGGGGGCACTGAAGCTTTCTTT. Protein product: CATRRGGTEAFF.

The V and J genes are TRBV25-1 and TRBJ1-1, with D possibly being TRBD1 (5 bases). V shed 4 bases and J shed 1 base, with 13 bases lying between them. This CDR3 has 15 amino acids. Germline CDR1 MGHDK, CDR2 SYGVNS. In DNA, the CDR3 is TGTGCCAGCAGTGGACCACAAGACAGGAACACTGAAGCTTTCTTT. Translation gives CASSGPQDRNTEAFF.

CDR3 protein: CASSRDGQINQPQHF. CDR3 nucleotide sequence: TGTGCCAGCAGCCGCGACGGACAGATCAATCAGCCCCAGCATTTT. This chain links TRBV3-1 (or the pseudogene TRBV3-2) with TRBJ1-5; perhaps TRBD1 as D (6 bases). CDR1 and CDR2 (germline): LGHDT, YNNKEL (reference sequence). CDR3 length: 15 amino acids. Trimming pared 4 bases from V and 3 bases from J, leaving 13 bases between.

This chain links TRBV6-5 with TRBJ1-1, with D tentatively TRBD1 (6 bases). V was trimmed by 2 bases and J by 0 bases, leaving 7 bases between them. CDR3 length: 14 residues. CDR1 is MNHEY, CDR2 SVGAGI, per germline. CDR3 DNA sequence: TGTGCCAGCAGTTACCAGGGGCTGAACACTGAAGCTTTCTTT. Translated: CASSYQGLNTEAFF.

The rearrangement joins TRBV28 to TRBJ2-1; tentatively, D is TRBD2 (6 bases). The CDR3 has 14 residues. CDR1 and CDR2 from the germline V gene are MDHEN and SYDVKM. V dropped 6 bases and J dropped 0 bases, with 9 bases sitting between them. The CDR3 DNA sequence: TGTGCCAGCAGGGAGGGTGGCTCCTACAATGAGCAGTTCTTC. Translating gives CASREGGSYNEQFF.

The chain recombines TRBV6-2 or TRBV6-3 with TRBJ1-1; a possible D gene is TRBD1 (6 bases). The CDR3 spans 15 residues. V was clipped by 2 bases and J by 1 base, with 11 bases between them. The germline V gene has CDR1 MNHEY and CDR2 SVGEGT. The CDR3 here is CASSYQGPPNTEAFF. The CDR3 DNA reads as TGTGCCAGCAGTTACCAGGGGCCCCCGAACACTGAAGCTTTCTTT.

The genes are TRBV7-3 and TRBJ2-1; D unclear. The germline gives CDR1 SGHTA, CDR2 FQGTGA. Trimming stripped 5 bases from V and 2 bases from J, with 7 bases between. This CDR3 spans 13 amino acids. The CDR3 loop reads CASSLDTYNEQFF. CDR3 nucleotides: TGTGCCAGCAGCCTAGACACCTACAATGAGCAGTTCTTC.

The gene calls are TRBV7-3 and TRBJ1-2; TRBD1 is a possible D gene (5 bases). This CDR3 region has 12 residues. Germline V lookup: CDR1 SGHTA, CDR2 FQGTGA. Trimming cost V 5 bases and J 4 bases, with 8 bases left between them. The CDR3 DNA is TGTGCCAGCAGCCGGGACCTCTATGGCTACACCTTC. Translated: CASSRDLYGYTF.

This clone was seen a single time. The genes are TRBV6-5 and TRBJ1-2; D uncertain. The CDR3 length is 13 residues. The V end lost 0 bases, the J end lost 4 bases, and 6 bases lay between the germline ends. The germline gives CDR1 MNHEY, CDR2 SVGAGI. For the CDR3, the DNA is TGTGCCAGCAGTTACTCCTCCATCTATGGCTACACCTTC. It translates to CASSYSSIYGYTF.

CDR3 bases: TGTGCCAGCACCAAGACAGGGTTAAACAATCAGCCCCAGCATTTT. Amino acid sequence: CASTKTGLNNQPQHF. J is TRBJ1-5 and V is TRBV28, with 7 bases fitting TRBD1. With V trimmed by 7 bases and J by 3 bases, 9 bases remained unmatched. Germline CDR1 reads MDHEN; CDR2 reads SYDVKM. This CDR3 comprises 15 residues.

The CDR3 bases are TGTGCCAGCAGCCAAAGCCCCCGGACACGGGGTGATGGCTACACCTTC. Translation: CASSQSPRTRGDGYTF. The V call is TRBV14, the J call TRBJ1-2; possibly TRBD1 for D (5 bases). The V gene's germline CDR1 is SGHDN and CDR2 FVKESK. Trimming took 2 bases from V and 6 from J, leaving 19 bases between them. CDR3 length: 16 residues. Full variable domain (outside the CDR3, taken from reference TRBV14 and TRBJ1-2): EAGVTQFPSHSVIEKGQTVTLRCDPISGHDNLYWYRRVMGKEIKFLLHFVKESKQDESGMPNNRFLAERTGGTYSTLKVQPAELEDSGVYFCASSQSPRTRGDGYTFGSGTRLTVV.

The chain recombines TRBV4-1 with TRBJ2-3; D not resolved. The germline V gene has CDR1 MGHRA and CDR2 YSYEKL. The V gene lost 0 bases and the J gene lost 5 bases, with 6 bases spanning the gap. There are 13 residues in the CDR3. CDR3 in amino acids: CASSQENEDTQYF. CDR3 DNA sequence: TGCGCCAGCAGCCAAGAAAATGAAGATACGCAGTATTTT.